These T cell receptor beta chains were read from a single sample in a study of blood T cell repertoires in COVID-19. Here immunoSEQ multiplex PCR was the method, and the copy in TCRdb shows in-frame clones only, minus some. Of about 350,000 clones listed, 75% to 90% were seen once; the top ten hold around 7.5%. Sequencing was done on a sample of peripheral blood. These receptors originate from an older woman with COVID-19, enrolled during active disease. Both conserved end residues are part of each CDR3. D genes are given only for firm matches. Where a row states a size, it is once, few, many or the class of an expanded clone; other rows omit it.

cdr3_aa	cdr3_nt	v_call	d_call	j_call	clone_size
CASSQARDTQYF	TGTGCCAGCAGCCAAGCGAGAGATACGCAGTATTTT	TRBV3-1/TRBV3-2	NA	TRBJ2-3	NA
CAWTRTALNTEAFF	TGTGCCTGGACCCGGACAGCCTTGAACACTGAAGCTTTCTTT	TRBV30	NA	TRBJ1-1	NA
CASGEAAGDTQYF	TGTGCCAGTGGAGAGGCGGCCGGGGATACGCAGTATTTT	TRBV6-4	NA	TRBJ2-3	NA
CASSLAGNYEQYF	TGCGCCAGCAGCTTGGCCGGGAACTACGAGCAGTACTTC	TRBV5-1	NA	TRBJ2-7	once
CASSLWGQGTDGYTF	TGTGCCAGCAGTTTATGGGGACAGGGTACGGATGGCTACACCTTC	TRBV28	TRBD1	TRBJ1-2	once
CASSSLAGAGVDTQYF	TGTGCCAGCTCGTCTCTAGCGGGGGCCGGTGTAGATACGCAGTATTTT	TRBV18	TRBD2	TRBJ2-3	NA
CASSPTPMTSGGYYEQYF	TGTGCCAGCAGCCCTACCCCCATGACTAGCGGGGGGTATTACGAGCAGTACTTC	TRBV7-9	TRBD2	TRBJ2-7	once
CAITSVAGAEGNTIYF	TGTGCCATCACGTCGGTGGCGGGCGCGGAGGGAAACACCATATATTTT	TRBV10-3	NA	TRBJ1-3	NA
CAISSYSNQPQHF	TGTGCCATCAGTTCCTATAGCAATCAGCCCCAGCATTTT	TRBV10-3	NA	TRBJ1-5	NA
CASSQDAAAPQFF	TGCGCCAGCAGCCAAGATGCGGCAGCCCCTCAGTTCTTC	TRBV4-1	NA	TRBJ2-1	NA
CASSPPARGQETQYF	TGTGCCAGCTCACCACCGGCCAGGGGTCAGGAGACCCAGTACTTC	TRBV18	NA	TRBJ2-5	NA
CASSPGRGAVAGELFF	TGTGCCAGCAGCCCCGGGCGGGGGGCCGTCGCCGGGGAGCTGTTTTTT	TRBV5-4	TRBD2	TRBJ2-2	NA
CASSLVFGTGGSYEQYF	TGTGCCAGCAGCTTGGTTTTCGGGACAGGGGGAAGCTACGAGCAGTACTTC	TRBV11-3	TRBD1	TRBJ2-7	NA
CASSLGQGGLYSNQPQHF	TGTGCCAGCAGCTTAGGTCAGGGGGGCCTTTATAGCAATCAGCCCCAGCATTTT	TRBV7-8	TRBD1	TRBJ1-5	NA
CASSFQNYGYTF	TGTGCCAGCAGTTTTCAAAACTATGGCTACACCTTC	TRBV12-3/TRBV12-4	NA	TRBJ1-2	NA
CASSLGLTRDTIYF	TGTGCCAGCAGCTTAGGACTTACTCGAGACACCATATATTTT	TRBV7-2	NA	TRBJ1-3	NA
CASSLLAGDYNEQFF	TGTGCCAGCAGCCTCTTGGCGGGGGACTACAATGAGCAGTTCTTC	TRBV3-1/TRBV3-2	TRBD2	TRBJ2-1	NA
CASSRTGKNYEQYF	TGTGCCAGCAGTCGGACAGGGAAGAACTACGAGCAGTACTTC	TRBV6-5	TRBD1	TRBJ2-7	many
CAWSGQVGNTIYF	TGTGCCTGGAGTGGACAGGTGGGAAACACCATATATTTT	TRBV30	NA	TRBJ1-3	NA
CASSYSSNYGYTF	TGTGCCAGCAGTTACTCCAGTAACTATGGCTACACCTTC	TRBV6-5	NA	TRBJ1-2	NA
CASSVGGGGNTIYF	TGTGCCAGCAGCGTAGGAGGAGGGGGAAACACCATATATTTT	TRBV9	NA	TRBJ1-3	many
CASSGEGSGELFF	TGTGCCAGCAGTGGCGAGGGTTCCGGGGAGCTGTTTTTT	TRBV2	NA	TRBJ2-2	NA
CASSFLVVSGYTF	TGTGCCAGCAGTTTTTTAGTTGTGAGTGGCTACACCTTC	TRBV12-3/TRBV12-4	NA	TRBJ1-2	NA
CAWSEGTDLLEQYF	TGTGCCTGGAGTGAGGGGACAGACCTTCTCGAGCAGTACTTC	TRBV30	TRBD1	TRBJ2-7	few
CASSVVPGELFF	TGTGCCAGCAGCGTAGTTCCGGGGGAGCTGTTTTTT	TRBV9	NA	TRBJ2-2	NA
CASSPQGTPNTEAFF	TGCGCCAGCAGTCCCCAGGGGACACCGAACACTGAAGCTTTCTTT	TRBV4-1	NA	TRBJ1-1	once
CASSSSRDSDYGYTF	TGTGCCAGCAGCAGTAGCCGGGACAGTGACTATGGCTACACCTTC	TRBV7-9	TRBD1	TRBJ1-2	NA
CASGPQQGMNTEAFF	TGTGCTAGTGGTCCCCAACAGGGAATGAACACTGAAGCTTTCTTT	TRBV12-5	NA	TRBJ1-1	NA
CASSPTGPATNYGYTF	TGCGCCAGCAGCCCGACAGGGCCGGCAACTAACTATGGCTACACCTTC	TRBV5-1	TRBD1	TRBJ1-2	NA
CASSFFRGLYVQYF	TGTGCCAGCAGCTTTTTCAGGGGGCTTTACGTGCAGTACTTC	TRBV11-2	TRBD1	TRBJ2-7	NA
CASSLGTVNTEAFF	TGTGCCAGCAGCTTGGGGACAGTGAACACTGAAGCTTTCTTT	TRBV11-2	TRBD1	TRBJ1-1	NA
CASNQGGLYGYTF	TGTGCCAGCAACCAGGGGGGACTCTATGGCTACACCTTC	TRBV6-5	TRBD1	TRBJ1-2	NA
CASSLSTGANTEAFF	TGCGCCAGCAGCTTGAGCACAGGGGCCAACACTGAAGCTTTCTTT	TRBV5-1	TRBD1	TRBJ1-1	NA
CSVTGAGGRNTEAFF	TGCAGCGTCACGGGGGCAGGGGGCAGGAACACTGAAGCTTTCTTT	TRBV29-1	TRBD1	TRBJ1-1	NA
CASSGTGGNEKLFF	TGTGCCAGCAGCGGCACAGGGGGTAATGAAAAACTGTTTTTT	TRBV6-5	TRBD1	TRBJ1-4	NA
CASSQIGYEQYF	TGCGCCAGCAGCCAAATCGGCTACGAGCAGTACTTC	TRBV4-1	NA	TRBJ2-7	NA
CSASGGHSAQHF	TGCAGTGCTAGTGGGGGGCATAGTGCCCAGCATTTT	TRBV20-1	NA	TRBJ1-5	NA
CASSLVDRTEQYF	TGTGCCAGCAGCTTAGTCGACAGAACCGAGCAGTACTTC	TRBV11-2	NA	TRBJ2-7	NA
CASTPGTSHQEQYF	TGTGCCAGCACCCCCGGGACTAGTCATCAAGAGCAGTACTTC	TRBV11-2	TRBD2	TRBJ2-7	NA
CAIRRQEEYEQYF	TGTGCCATCAGGCGACAGGAGGAGTACGAGCAGTACTTC	TRBV10-3	NA	TRBJ2-7	NA
CASSLVGSTEAFF	TGTGCCAGCAGTTTAGTGGGGAGCACTGAAGCTTTCTTT	TRBV12-3/TRBV12-4	NA	TRBJ1-1	few
CASRGGTETQYF	TGTGCCAGCAGGGGGGGGACAGAGACCCAGTACTTC	TRBV2	TRBD2	TRBJ2-5	NA
CASSLGGIRFEKLFF	TGTGCCAGCAGCTTAGGAGGGATTCGATTCGAAAAACTGTTTTTT	TRBV7-2	NA	TRBJ1-4	NA
CASSAGGRQANNEQFF	TGTGCCAGCAGCGCGGGGGGCCGCCAAGCAAACAATGAGCAGTTCTTC	TRBV9	NA	TRBJ2-1	many
CASVGIVWGGLGYNEQFF	TGTGCCAGCGTTGGTATCGTGTGGGGGGGCTTAGGTTACAATGAGCAGTTCTTC	TRBV7-9	NA	TRBJ2-1	NA
CASSVGGDSSYEQYF	TGTGCCAGCAGCGTCGGGGGGGATAGCTCCTACGAGCAGTACTTC	TRBV9	TRBD2	TRBJ2-7	NA
CAWSVLGSETQYF	TGTGCCTGGAGTGTACTAGGGTCAGAGACCCAGTACTTC	TRBV30	NA	TRBJ2-5	once